These T cell receptor beta chains were read from a single sample in a study of blood T cell repertoires in COVID-19. Using immunoSEQ multiplex PCR, the repertoire was profiled, and TCRdb retains in-frame clones only, with some absent. Altogether 73,000 or so clones are present, approximately 83% being singletons, with the ten largest covering around 4.4%. Input material: peripheral blood. These receptors came from a woman aged 55-75 years with acute or convalescent COVID-19. CDR3s include the opening cysteine and the closing phenylalanine or tryptophan. The order of the fields is V gene, D gene, J gene, clone size, CDR3 DNA, CDR3 protein. A D gene is named only where the DNA matches it firmly. Part of the rows lack a size; the others show once, few, many or a class for expanded clones.

v_call: TRBV14
d_call: TRBD1
j_call: TRBJ2-2
clone_size: -
cdr3_nt: TGTGCCAGCAGCCAAGAGGGGACAGGCAACACCGGGGAGCTGTTTTTT
cdr3_aa: CASSQEGTGNTGELFF

v_call: TRBV6-5
d_call: -
j_call: TRBJ1-2
clone_size: -
cdr3_nt: TGTGCCACCAACGGGGGTACCTTGGGGTATGGCTACACCTTC
cdr3_aa: CATNGGTLGYGYTF

v_call: TRBV30
d_call: TRBD1
j_call: TRBJ2-1
clone_size: -
cdr3_nt: TGTGCCTCTACAAGAGACAGGGATGAGCAGTTCTTC
cdr3_aa: CASTRDRDEQFF

v_call: TRBV4-1
d_call: -
j_call: TRBJ1-2
clone_size: -
cdr3_nt: TGCGCCAGCAGCCAGGACAGTGACTATGGCTACACCTTC
cdr3_aa: CASSQDSDYGYTF

v_call: TRBV5-1
d_call: TRBD2
j_call: TRBJ2-1
clone_size: -
cdr3_nt: TGCGCCAGCAGCTCCACTAGCGGAATGTACAATGAGCAGTTCTTC
cdr3_aa: CASSSTSGMYNEQFF

v_call: TRBV30
d_call: TRBD1
j_call: TRBJ1-4
clone_size: few
cdr3_nt: TGTGCCTGGAGTTTCTCCGGGACAGGGCGTTCTAATGAAAAACTGTTTTTT
cdr3_aa: CAWSFSGTGRSNEKLFF

v_call: TRBV25-1
d_call: TRBD1
j_call: TRBJ2-7
clone_size: -
cdr3_nt: TGTGCCAGCAGGACAGCAGGGGGTAGCAACGAGCAGTACTTC
cdr3_aa: CASRTAGGSNEQYF

v_call: TRBV10-1
d_call: TRBD1
j_call: TRBJ2-7
clone_size: -
cdr3_nt: TGCGCCAGCAGTGAGTCGAATCTGGGGACAGGGGCGATCTACGAGCAGTACTTC
cdr3_aa: CASSESNLGTGAIYEQYF

v_call: TRBV7-2
d_call: -
j_call: TRBJ2-3
clone_size: -
cdr3_nt: TGTGCCAGCAGCTCGGGACTGTCTAGCACAGATACGCAGTATTTT
cdr3_aa: CASSSGLSSTDTQYF

v_call: TRBV6-5
d_call: -
j_call: TRBJ1-5
clone_size: -
cdr3_nt: TGTGCCAGCAGCCGTGAGTATGGTCAGCCCCAGCATTTT
cdr3_aa: CASSREYGQPQHF

v_call: TRBV4-1
d_call: -
j_call: TRBJ2-7
clone_size: -
cdr3_nt: TGCGCCAGCAGCCAAGGAGGGGTCACAGGGAAGTCCTACGAGCAGTACTTC
cdr3_aa: CASSQGGVTGKSYEQYF

v_call: TRBV5-1
d_call: TRBD1
j_call: TRBJ1-4
clone_size: -
cdr3_nt: TGCGCCAGCAGCTCGGGACAGAATGAAAAACTGTTTTTT
cdr3_aa: CASSSGQNEKLFF

v_call: TRBV7-6
d_call: -
j_call: TRBJ2-2
clone_size: -
cdr3_nt: TGTGCCAGCAGCCCCGGGGTAATCACCGGGGAGCTGTTTTTT
cdr3_aa: CASSPGVITGELFF

v_call: TRBV5-1
d_call: TRBD1
j_call: TRBJ2-6
clone_size: -
cdr3_nt: TGCGCCAGCAGCCTTCGGGACAGCGAGGCTGGGGCCAACGTCCTGACTTTC
cdr3_aa: CASSLRDSEAGANVLTF

v_call: TRBV27
d_call: -
j_call: TRBJ2-5
clone_size: -
cdr3_nt: TGTGCCAGCAGTTTATCGAAGCCGGGTAGGGAGACCCAGTACTTC
cdr3_aa: CASSLSKPGRETQYF

v_call: TRBV2
d_call: TRBD2
j_call: TRBJ2-4
clone_size: -
cdr3_nt: TGTGCCAGCACCCCAAGCGGGGGGGGATTGGGGAACATTCAGTACTTC
cdr3_aa: CASTPSGGGLGNIQYF

v_call: TRBV7-2
d_call: -
j_call: TRBJ2-7
clone_size: -
cdr3_nt: TGTGCCAGCAGGTTGACTAGTCTCTCCTACGAGCAGTACTTC
cdr3_aa: CASRLTSLSYEQYF

v_call: TRBV19
d_call: TRBD1
j_call: TRBJ2-7
clone_size: -
cdr3_nt: TGTGCCAGTAGTCCGGGACAGGGGTCGGGCTCCTACGAGCAGTACTTC
cdr3_aa: CASSPGQGSGSYEQYF

v_call: TRBV5-4
d_call: -
j_call: TRBJ2-1
clone_size: -
cdr3_nt: TGTGCCAGCAGCTTGGAGGGGACTCCCCTCGACAATGAGCAGTTCTTC
cdr3_aa: CASSLEGTPLDNEQFF

v_call: TRBV5-1
d_call: TRBD1
j_call: TRBJ1-2
clone_size: -
cdr3_nt: TGCGCCAGCAGTCTTCAACCGGGACAGCTTCCCTATGGCTACACCTTC
cdr3_aa: CASSLQPGQLPYGYTF

v_call: TRBV5-8
d_call: TRBD1
j_call: TRBJ2-1
clone_size: -
cdr3_nt: TGTGCCAGCAGCCCCGGGACAGGGGGCGTTAACTACAATGAGCAGTTCTTC
cdr3_aa: CASSPGTGGVNYNEQFF

v_call: TRBV18
d_call: -
j_call: TRBJ2-7
clone_size: -
cdr3_nt: TGTGCCAGCTCAAGTAAAGACGGACTGGGGCAGTACTTC
cdr3_aa: CASSSKDGLGQYF

v_call: TRBV15
d_call: -
j_call: TRBJ1-1
clone_size: -
cdr3_nt: TGTGCCACCAGCAGGGATCTTGGCGGGGCTTTCTTT
cdr3_aa: CATSRDLGGAFF

v_call: TRBV4-2
d_call: -
j_call: TRBJ1-1
clone_size: -
cdr3_nt: TGTGCCAGCAGCCAAGGAGAGAACACTGAAGCTTTCTTT
cdr3_aa: CASSQGENTEAFF

v_call: TRBV5-1
d_call: -
j_call: TRBJ1-5
clone_size: -
cdr3_nt: TGCGCCAGCAGCTTGGACAGGAATAGCAATCAGCCCCAGCATTTT
cdr3_aa: CASSLDRNSNQPQHF

v_call: TRBV18
d_call: TRBD1
j_call: TRBJ1-5
clone_size: -
cdr3_nt: TGTGCCAGCTCATCCCAAACAGGGGATAGCAATCAGCCCCAGCATTTT
cdr3_aa: CASSSQTGDSNQPQHF

v_call: TRBV7-2
d_call: -
j_call: TRBJ1-4
clone_size: -
cdr3_nt: TGTGCCAGCAGGCCAGCGGGCGGTAATGAAAAACTGTTTTTT
cdr3_aa: CASRPAGGNEKLFF

v_call: TRBV7-2
d_call: TRBD2
j_call: TRBJ2-7
clone_size: -
cdr3_nt: TGTGCCAGCAGCCTGCTATCTACTAGCGGGGGATCCTCCTACGAGCAGTACTTC
cdr3_aa: CASSLLSTSGGSSYEQYF

v_call: TRBV11-2
d_call: TRBD2
j_call: TRBJ2-1
clone_size: -
cdr3_nt: TGTGCCAGCAGCTTAGGTTCAGCGGGGGCGAACAATGAGCAGTTCTTC
cdr3_aa: CASSLGSAGANNEQFF

v_call: TRBV5-1
d_call: TRBD1
j_call: TRBJ1-3
clone_size: -
cdr3_nt: TGCGCCAGCAGCGCCGCAGGGGGTCGCGGAAACACCATATATTTT
cdr3_aa: CASSAAGGRGNTIYF

v_call: TRBV10-2
d_call: -
j_call: TRBJ1-3
clone_size: -
cdr3_nt: TGCGCCAGCAGTGAGAACCAGGCCAGGGACACCATATATTTT
cdr3_aa: CASSENQARDTIYF

v_call: TRBV19
d_call: TRBD1
j_call: TRBJ1-2
clone_size: -
cdr3_nt: TGTGCCAGTAGTATAGTTACAGGGGAGAGCTATGGCTACACCTTC
cdr3_aa: CASSIVTGESYGYTF

v_call: TRBV7-2
d_call: TRBD1
j_call: TRBJ1-4
clone_size: -
cdr3_nt: TGTGCCAGCAGCCCCGTGGCAGGGACAGACGAAAAACTGTTTTTT
cdr3_aa: CASSPVAGTDEKLFF

v_call: TRBV7-9
d_call: TRBD1
j_call: TRBJ1-3
clone_size: -
cdr3_nt: TGTGCCAGCAGTTTCGGACAGGTCGCTGGAAACACCATATATTTT
cdr3_aa: CASSFGQVAGNTIYF

v_call: TRBV4-1
d_call: TRBD2
j_call: TRBJ2-7
clone_size: -
cdr3_nt: TGCGCCAGCAGCCCCCAATTGGGCGGAGCGGGGGCCTACGAGCAGTACTTC
cdr3_aa: CASSPQLGGAGAYEQYF

v_call: TRBV6-5
d_call: -
j_call: TRBJ2-1
clone_size: -
cdr3_nt: TGTGCCAGCAGTTACGTCCAGCGAGTACACAATGAGCAGTTCTTC
cdr3_aa: CASSYVQRVHNEQFF

v_call: TRBV18
d_call: -
j_call: TRBJ1-1
clone_size: -
cdr3_nt: TGTGCCAGCTCATCCAGGGGATTAAGTATGAACACTGAAGCTTTCTTT
cdr3_aa: CASSSRGLSMNTEAFF

v_call: TRBV9
d_call: TRBD1
j_call: TRBJ2-7
clone_size: -
cdr3_nt: TGTGCCAGCAGCGGACAGGGACAGGGCTTCGAGCAGTACTTC
cdr3_aa: CASSGQGQGFEQYF

v_call: TRBV4-1
d_call: TRBD1
j_call: TRBJ2-2
clone_size: -
cdr3_nt: TGCGCCAGCAGCCCCCGGGACAGGAACACCGGGGAGCTGTTTTTT
cdr3_aa: CASSPRDRNTGELFF

v_call: TRBV18
d_call: -
j_call: TRBJ1-4
clone_size: -
cdr3_nt: TGTGCCAGCTCACCTGGGGAGGCTAATGAAAAACTGTTTTTT
cdr3_aa: CASSPGEANEKLFF

v_call: TRBV13
d_call: -
j_call: TRBJ1-5
clone_size: -
cdr3_nt: TGTGCCAGCAGCCCCCGGGGGGGGGATCCCTATAGCAATCAGCCCCAGCATTTT
cdr3_aa: CASSPRGGDPYSNQPQHF

v_call: TRBV7-2
d_call: TRBD1
j_call: TRBJ1-1
clone_size: -
cdr3_nt: TGTGCCAGCAACCAGGGGGGCGACACTGAAGCTTTCTTT
cdr3_aa: CASNQGGDTEAFF

v_call: TRBV5-1
d_call: TRBD2
j_call: TRBJ2-1
clone_size: -
cdr3_nt: TGCGCCAGCAGCCCGCAAGGGCAGGCGGGGGGTTACAATGAGCAGTTCTTC
cdr3_aa: CASSPQGQAGGYNEQFF

v_call: TRBV18
d_call: TRBD1
j_call: TRBJ2-3
clone_size: -
cdr3_nt: TGTGCCAGCTCAAAGGACAGGTGGGATACGCAGTATTTT
cdr3_aa: CASSKDRWDTQYF